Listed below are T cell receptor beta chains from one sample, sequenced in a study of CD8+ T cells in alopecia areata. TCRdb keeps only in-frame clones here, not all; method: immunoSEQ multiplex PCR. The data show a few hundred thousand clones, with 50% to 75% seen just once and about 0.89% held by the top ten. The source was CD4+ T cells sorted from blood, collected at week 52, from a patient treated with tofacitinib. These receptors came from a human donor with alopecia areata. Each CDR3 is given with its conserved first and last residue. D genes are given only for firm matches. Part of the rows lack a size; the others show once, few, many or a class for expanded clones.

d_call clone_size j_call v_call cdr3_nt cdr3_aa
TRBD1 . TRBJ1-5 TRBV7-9 TGTGCCAGCAGCCACGTACGGGACAGGGGAAGCAATCAGCCCCAGCATTTT CASSHVRDRGSNQPQHF
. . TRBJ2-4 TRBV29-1 TGCAGCGCAGTGACCCCGGGAGACATTCAGTACTTC CSAVTPGDIQYF
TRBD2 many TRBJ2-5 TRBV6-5 TGTGCCAGCAGTTACGCGCGGGGGGGCTGGGAGACCCAGTACTTC CASSYARGGWETQYF
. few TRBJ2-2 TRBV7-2 TGTGCCAGCAGCTTAGCTTCCCTCCACACCGGGGAGCTGTTTTTT CASSLASLHTGELFF
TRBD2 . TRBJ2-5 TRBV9 TGTGCCAGCAGCGTAGGACTAGCGGGTCATGAGACCCAGTACTTC CASSVGLAGHETQYF
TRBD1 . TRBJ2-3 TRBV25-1 TGTGCCAGCAGTAATAACCCGGGGACAGCTGTTTTAGATACGCAGTATTTT CASSNNPGTAVLDTQYF
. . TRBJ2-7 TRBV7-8 TGTGCCAGCACCCTTAGCCGACAGCCTGGAGACGAGCAGTACTTC CASTLSRQPGDEQYF
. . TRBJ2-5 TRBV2 TGTGCCAGCAGGGAAGGGACCTACTCGGGGGAGACCCAGTACTTC CASREGTYSGETQYF
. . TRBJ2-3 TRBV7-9 TGTGCCAGCAGCTTAAGTGTTAGCGCAGATACGCAGTATTTT CASSLSVSADTQYF
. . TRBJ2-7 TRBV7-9 TGTGCCAGCAGCCCGACAGTGCCCTACGAGCAGTACTTC CASSPTVPYEQYF
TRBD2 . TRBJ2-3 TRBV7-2 TGTGCCAGCAGCTCCCGGAGGACTAGCGGGGTACTCACAGATACGCAGTATTTT CASSSRRTSGVLTDTQYF
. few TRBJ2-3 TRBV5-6 TGTGCCAGCAGCTTGGCCTTCGAGCAGTATTTT CASSLAFEQYF
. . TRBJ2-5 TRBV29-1 TGCAGCGTTAGACAGGTTGTCAGGGAGACCCAGTACTTC CSVRQVVRETQYF
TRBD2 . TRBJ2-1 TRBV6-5 TGTGCCAGCAGCTATCTAGCGGGGGGGGGCAATGAGCAGTTCTTC CASSYLAGGGNEQFF
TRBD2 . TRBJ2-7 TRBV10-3 TGTGCCATCGGGCGGGGGACCGACGAGCAGTACTTC CAIGRGTDEQYF
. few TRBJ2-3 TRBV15 TGTGCCACCAGCAGAGATCCCACAGATACGCAGTATTTT CATSRDPTDTQYF
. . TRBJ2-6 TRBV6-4 TGTGCCAGCAGCCGGAGCTCTGGGGCCAACGTCCTGACTTTC CASSRSSGANVLTF
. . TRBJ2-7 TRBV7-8 TGTGCCAGCAGCTTAGTCCCGAACTACGAGCAGTACTTC CASSLVPNYEQYF
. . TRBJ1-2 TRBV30 TGTGCCTGGAGTGTGGTAGAGGGAGCTGGCTACACCTTC CAWSVVEGAGYTF
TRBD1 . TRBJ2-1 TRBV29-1 TGCAGCGTTGAGCCGTGGGACAGGTACAATGAGCAGTTCTTC CSVEPWDRYNEQFF
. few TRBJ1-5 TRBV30 TGTGCCTGGTCCGACGGAGGCAATCAGCCCCAGCATTTT CAWSDGGNQPQHF
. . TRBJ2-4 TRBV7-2 TGTGCCAGCAGCTTGCCGGGGGTAGCCAAAAACATTCAGTACTTC CASSLPGVAKNIQYF
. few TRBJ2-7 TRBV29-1 TGCAGCGTTTCTTACAGTGGGGACGAGCAGTACTTC CSVSYSGDEQYF
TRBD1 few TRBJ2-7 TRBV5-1 TGCGCCAGCAGCCCTGGATCGGGACAGCCCTACGAGCAGTACTTC CASSPGSGQPYEQYF
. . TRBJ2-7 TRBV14 TGTGCCAGCAGCAGAGGGAGGCGGAACGAGCAGTACTTC CASSRGRRNEQYF
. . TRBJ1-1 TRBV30 TGTGCCTGGAGACCTTTCAACACTGAAGCTTTCTTT CAWRPFNTEAFF
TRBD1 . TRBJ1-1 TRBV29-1 TGCAGCGGTTCGGGACAGATGAACACTGAAGCTTTCTTT CSGSGQMNTEAFF
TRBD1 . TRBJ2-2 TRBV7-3 TGTGCCAGCAGCTTAACGGCAGGGGGCCCCACCGGGGAGCTGTTTTTT CASSLTAGGPTGELFF
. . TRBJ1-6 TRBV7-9 TGTGCCAGCAGCTTACCCACCAACGAAAATTCACCCCTCCACTTT CASSLPTNENSPLHF
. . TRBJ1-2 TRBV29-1 TGCAGCGTTGAAGAGGGGCAGGATGGCTACACCTTC CSVEEGQDGYTF
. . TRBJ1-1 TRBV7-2 TGTGCCAGCAGCGCAAGCCTGACAGGCGGGACTGAAGCTTTCTTT CASSASLTGGTEAFF
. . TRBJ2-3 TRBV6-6 TGTGCCAGCAGTTTGCGCAGAGGTCCCTCCACAGATACGCAGTATTTT CASSLRRGPSTDTQYF
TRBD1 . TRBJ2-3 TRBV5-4 TGTGCCAGCAGCTTGGCCGTCGGGACAGGGACTTATACGCAGTATTTT CASSLAVGTGTYTQYF
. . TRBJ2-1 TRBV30 TGTGCCTGGACCGACGTTAGCGTGGGGAATGAGCAGTTCTTC CAWTDVSVGNEQFF
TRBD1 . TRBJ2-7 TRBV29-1 TGCAGCGTTGAAGATCGGCGGACAGGGAAGTCCTACGAGCAGTACTTC CSVEDRRTGKSYEQYF
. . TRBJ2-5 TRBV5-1 TGCGCCAGCAGCTTGCAGCCAGGGCAAGAGACCCAGTACTTC CASSLQPGQETQYF
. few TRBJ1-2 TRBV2 TGTGCCAGCGGGACTAACTATGGCTACACCTTC CASGTNYGYTF
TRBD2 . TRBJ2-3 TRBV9 TGTGCCAGCAGCCTCCGCGGCCGCGGGGGGGCCATGGATACGCAGTATTTT CASSLRGRGGAMDTQYF
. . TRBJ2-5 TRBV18 TGTGCCAGCTCACCCCGGACAGCCGAGTCTCAAGAGACCCAGTACTTC CASSPRTAESQETQYF
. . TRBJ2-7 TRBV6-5 TGTGCCAGCAGTTTCAAGTACGAGCAGTACTTC CASSFKYEQYF
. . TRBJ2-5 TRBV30 TGTGCCTGGAGTGCCATGGAGACCCAGTACTTC CAWSAMETQYF
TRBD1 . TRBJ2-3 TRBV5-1 TGCGCCAGCAGCCCGGGTAAGGGGGCGGGCACAGATACGCAGTATTTT CASSPGKGAGTDTQYF
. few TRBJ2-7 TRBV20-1 TGCAGTGCTAGAGGGGCCGAGCAGTACTTC CSARGAEQYF
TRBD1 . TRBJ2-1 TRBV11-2 TGTGCCAGCAGCTGGGGACAGGCTGGTGGAAATGAGCAGTTCTTC CASSWGQAGGNEQFF
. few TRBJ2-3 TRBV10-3 TGTGCCATCCGAGATGAGCAGAGGGATACGCAGTATTTT CAIRDEQRDTQYF
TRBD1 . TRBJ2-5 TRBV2 TGTGCCAGCTTTCCAGGGGGCCCGGAGACCCAGTACTTC CASFPGGPETQYF
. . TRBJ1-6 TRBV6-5 TGTGCCAGCAGCGGGGAGGCTCGTTCACCCCTCCACTTT CASSGEARSPLHF
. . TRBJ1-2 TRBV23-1 TGCGCCAGCAGTAGACAGGAGCGGGAGTATGGCTACACCTTC CASSRQEREYGYTF
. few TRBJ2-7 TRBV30 TGTGCCTGGAGTGTAGGGAGCGATTTAAGGTACTTC CAWSVGSDLRYF
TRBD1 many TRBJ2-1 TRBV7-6 TGTGCCAGCAGCCTAATTGACAGGGGGCTATACAATGAGCAGTTCTTC CASSLIDRGLYNEQFF
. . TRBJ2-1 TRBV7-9 TGTGCCAGCAGCCCTTACAATGAGCAGTTCTTC CASSPYNEQFF
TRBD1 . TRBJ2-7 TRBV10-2 TGCGCCAGCAGCCCTCGACAGGGCACCTACGAGCAGTACTTC CASSPRQGTYEQYF
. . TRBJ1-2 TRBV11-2 TGTGCCAGCAGCATAGGGGGTGGCTATGGCTACACCTTC CASSIGGGYGYTF
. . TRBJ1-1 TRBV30 TGTGCCTGCCCGGCCTCCTTGGGGACTGAAGCTTTCTTT CACPASLGTEAFF
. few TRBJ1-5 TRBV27 TGTGCCAGCAGTTTAAGTAGCTATCAGCCCCAGCATTTT CASSLSSYQPQHF
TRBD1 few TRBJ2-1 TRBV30 TGTGCCTGGTCCGGGACAGGCATTAATGAGCAGTTCTTC CAWSGTGINEQFF
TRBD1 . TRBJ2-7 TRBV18 TGTGCCAGCTCAAACATACAGGGGTCCTACGAGCAGTACTTC CASSNIQGSYEQYF
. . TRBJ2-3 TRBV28 TGTGCCAGCAGTTTGACAGCAGATACGCAGTATTTT CASSLTADTQYF
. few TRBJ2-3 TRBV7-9 TGTGCCAGCAGCTTAGAGGGGGGCACAGATACGCAGTATTTT CASSLEGGTDTQYF